Sequencing of this TCR beta chain was carried out in a study of T cells after yellow fever vaccination. Looking at the study overall: Preparation used SMART-Seq v4 Ultra Low Input for the low-cell-number fractions.

TCRdb fed the 5' RACE reads into MiXCR, producing one record per CDR3 protein. The profile shows some 200,000 distinct CDR3 sequences, approximately 3% of them singletons. The CDR3 is made up of 13 amino acids. Germline assignment: CDR1 SGHTA and CDR2 FQGNSA. The V gene lost 1 base and the J gene lost 4 bases, with 5 bases spanning the gap. The TCR originated in a man aged 18 to 35 who received the YFV17D yellow fever vaccine. The rearrangement links TRBV7-2 to TRBJ1-3; D gene uncertain. The sample was CD4+ T cells sorted from PBMCs, taken 10 days after the yellow fever booster vaccination. The CDR3, as DNA: TGTGCCAGCAGCTTAGGAGGAGGAAACACCATATATTTT. It translates to CASSLGGGNTIYF.